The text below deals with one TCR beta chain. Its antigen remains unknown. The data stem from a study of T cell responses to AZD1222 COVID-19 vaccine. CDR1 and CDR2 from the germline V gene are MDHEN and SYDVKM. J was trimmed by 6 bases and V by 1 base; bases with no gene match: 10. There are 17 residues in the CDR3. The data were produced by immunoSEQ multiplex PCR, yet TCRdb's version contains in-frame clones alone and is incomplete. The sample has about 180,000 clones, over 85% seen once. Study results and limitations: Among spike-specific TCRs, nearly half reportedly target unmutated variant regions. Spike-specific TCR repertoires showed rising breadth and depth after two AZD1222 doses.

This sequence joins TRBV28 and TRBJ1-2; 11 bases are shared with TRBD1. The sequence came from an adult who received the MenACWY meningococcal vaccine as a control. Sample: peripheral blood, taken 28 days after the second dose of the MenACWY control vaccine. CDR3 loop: CASSLFNFGTGGDGYTF. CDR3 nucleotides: TGTGCCAGCAGTTTATTTAACTTTGGGACAGGGGGAGATGGCTACACCTTC.